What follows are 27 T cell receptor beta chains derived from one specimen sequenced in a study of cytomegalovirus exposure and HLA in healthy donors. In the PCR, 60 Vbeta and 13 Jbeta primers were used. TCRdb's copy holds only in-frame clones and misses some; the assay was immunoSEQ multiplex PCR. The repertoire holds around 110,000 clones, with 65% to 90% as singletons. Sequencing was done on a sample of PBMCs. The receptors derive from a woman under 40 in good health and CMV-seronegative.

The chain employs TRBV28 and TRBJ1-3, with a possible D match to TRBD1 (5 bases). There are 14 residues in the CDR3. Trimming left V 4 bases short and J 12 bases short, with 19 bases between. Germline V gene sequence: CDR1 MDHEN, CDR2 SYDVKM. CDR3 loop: CASSWDSTASNIYF. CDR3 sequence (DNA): TGTGCCAGCAGTTGGGATTCGACAGCGTCGAACATATATTTT.

The CDR3 sequence: CASSFRDRGNDEKLFF. The CDR3 region has the DNA TGTGCCAGCAGCTTCCGGGACAGGGGGAACGATGAAAAACTGTTTTTT. The chain links TRBV7-9 to TRBJ1-4; 11 bases fit TRBD1. This CDR3 region has 16 residues. J lost 6 bases, V lost 3 bases, and 6 bases had no gene match. In germline, CDR1 is SEHNR, CDR2 FQNEAQ (reference sequence).

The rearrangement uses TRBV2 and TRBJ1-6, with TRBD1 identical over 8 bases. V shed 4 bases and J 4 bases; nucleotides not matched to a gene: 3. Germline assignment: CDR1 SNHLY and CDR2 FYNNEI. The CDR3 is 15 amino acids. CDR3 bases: TGTGCCAGCAGTGGGACAGGGATATATAATTCACCCCTCCACTTT. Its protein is CASSGTGIYNSPLHF. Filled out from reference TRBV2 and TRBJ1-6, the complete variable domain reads EPEVTQTPSHQVTQMGQEVILRCVPISNHLYFYWYRQILGQKVEFLVSFYNNEISEKSEIFDDQFSVERPDGSNFTLKIRSTKLEDSAMYFCASSGTGIYNSPLHFGNGTRLTVT.

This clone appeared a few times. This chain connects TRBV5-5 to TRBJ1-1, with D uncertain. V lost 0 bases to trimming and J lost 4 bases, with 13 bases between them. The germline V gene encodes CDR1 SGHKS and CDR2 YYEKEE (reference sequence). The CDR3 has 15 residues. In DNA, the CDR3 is TGTGCCAGCAGCTTGGCTCGGGGTAGTGGCACTGAAGCTTTCTTT. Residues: CASSLARGSGTEAFF.

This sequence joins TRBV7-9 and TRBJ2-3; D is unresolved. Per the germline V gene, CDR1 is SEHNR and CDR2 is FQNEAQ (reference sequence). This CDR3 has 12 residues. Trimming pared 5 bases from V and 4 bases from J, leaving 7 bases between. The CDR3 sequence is CASSPEADTQYF. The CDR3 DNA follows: TGTGCCAGCAGCCCCGAGGCAGATACGCAGTATTTT. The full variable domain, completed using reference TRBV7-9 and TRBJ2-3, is DTGVSQNPRHKITKRGQNVTFRCDPISEHNRLYWYRQTLGQGPEFLTYFQNEAQLEKSRLLSDRFSAERPKGSFSTLEIQRTEQGDSAMYLCASSPEADTQYFGPGTRLTVL.

The DNA for the CDR3 is TGTGCCAGCAGCTTCGGGCAGGGAATATACGAGCAGTACTTC. Translation: CASSFGQGIYEQYF. V gene TRBV7-2 combines with J gene TRBJ2-5; TRBD1 is a possible D gene (5 bases). The J call is doubtful: the DNA matches TRBJ2-7 better. The CDR3 is 14 residues long. Germline lookup yields CDR1 SGHTA and CDR2 FQGNSA.

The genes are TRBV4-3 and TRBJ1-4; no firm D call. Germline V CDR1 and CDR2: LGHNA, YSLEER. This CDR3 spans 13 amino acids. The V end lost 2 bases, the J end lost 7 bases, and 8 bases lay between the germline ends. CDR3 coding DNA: TGCGCCAGCAGCCAACGGGGAGGTGAAAAACTGTTTTTT. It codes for CASSQRGGEKLFF.

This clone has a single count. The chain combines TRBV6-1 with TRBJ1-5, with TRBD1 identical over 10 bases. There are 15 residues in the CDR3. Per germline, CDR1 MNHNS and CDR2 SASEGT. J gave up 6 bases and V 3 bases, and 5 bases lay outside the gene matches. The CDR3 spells CASSEGTGVGQPQHF. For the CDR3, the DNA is TGTGCCAGCAGTGAGGGGACAGGGGTAGGTCAGCCCCAGCATTTT.

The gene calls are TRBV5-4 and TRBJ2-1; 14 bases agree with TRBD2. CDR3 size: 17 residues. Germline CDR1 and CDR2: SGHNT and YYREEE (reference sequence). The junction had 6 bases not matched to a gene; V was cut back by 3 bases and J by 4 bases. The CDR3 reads CASSSGLAGVSYNEQFF. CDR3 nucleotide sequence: TGTGCCAGCAGCTCGGGACTAGCGGGAGTCAGTTACAATGAGCAGTTCTTC.

The CDR3 region has the DNA TGTGCCAGCGGCTCGCTCAATGAGCAGTTCTTC. The encoded protein is CASGSLNEQFF. The rearrangement uses TRBV27 and TRBJ2-1; D unresolved. Looked up from germline, CDR1 is MNHEY and CDR2 is SMNVEV (reference sequence). There are 11 residues in the CDR3. V lost 8 bases to trimming and J lost 6 bases, with 8 bases between them.

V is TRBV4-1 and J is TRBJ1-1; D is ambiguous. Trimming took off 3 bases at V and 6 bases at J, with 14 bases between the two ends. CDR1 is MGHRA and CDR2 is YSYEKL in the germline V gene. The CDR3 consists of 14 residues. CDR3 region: CASSHPARGSEAFF. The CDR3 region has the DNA TGCGCCAGCAGCCACCCAGCGCGGGGATCTGAAGCTTTCTTT.

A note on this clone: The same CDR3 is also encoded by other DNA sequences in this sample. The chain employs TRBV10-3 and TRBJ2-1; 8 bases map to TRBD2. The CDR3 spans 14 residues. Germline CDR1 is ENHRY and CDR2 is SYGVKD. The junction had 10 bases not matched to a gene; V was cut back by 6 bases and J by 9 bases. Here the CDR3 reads CAIRGAGRGGEQFF. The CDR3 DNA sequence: TGTGCCATCAGGGGGGCGGGACGGGGGGGTGAGCAGTTCTTC.

CDR3 bases: TGCGCCAGCAGCCCGTTCCCGGACAGGGGCGGCACAGATACGCAGTATTTT. It specifies CASSPFPDRGGTDTQYF. The rearrangement links TRBV5-1 to TRBJ2-3, with 9 bases lining up with TRBD1. With V trimmed by 4 bases and J by 1 base, 10 bases remained unmatched. The CDR3 sequence is 17 residues long. Germline loops: CDR1 SGHRS, CDR2 YFSETQ.

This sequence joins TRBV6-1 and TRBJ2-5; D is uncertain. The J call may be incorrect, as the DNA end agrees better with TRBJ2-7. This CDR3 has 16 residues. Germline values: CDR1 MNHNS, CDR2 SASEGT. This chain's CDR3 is CASSAHRTRSSYEQYF. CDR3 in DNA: TGTGCCAGCAGTGCCCACAGAACCCGAAGCTCCTACGAGCAGTACTTC.

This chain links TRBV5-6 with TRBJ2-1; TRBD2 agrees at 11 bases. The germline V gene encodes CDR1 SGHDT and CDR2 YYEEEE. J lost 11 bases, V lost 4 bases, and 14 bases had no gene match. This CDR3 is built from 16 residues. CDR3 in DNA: TGTGCCAGCAGCGTACTAGCGGGAGCACACGGGGGCAAGCAGTTCTTC. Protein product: CASSVLAGAHGGKQFF.

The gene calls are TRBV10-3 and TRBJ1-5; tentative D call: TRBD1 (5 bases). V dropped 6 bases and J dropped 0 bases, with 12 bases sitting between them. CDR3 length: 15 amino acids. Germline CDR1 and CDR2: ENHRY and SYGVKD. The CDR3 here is CAISSTADSNQPQHF. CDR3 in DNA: TGTGCCATCAGCTCGACAGCCGATAGCAATCAGCCCCAGCATTTT.

The CDR3 reads CASSPELGDSYEQYF. For the CDR3, the DNA is TGCGCCAGCAGCCCGGAGCTAGGGGACTCCTACGAGCAGTACTTC. The chain recombines TRBV5-1 with TRBJ2-7; D is possibly TRBD1 (5 bases). Trimming shortened V by 4 bases and J by 0 bases, and 14 bases separated the two germline ends. The CDR3 sequence is 15 residues long. Germline CDR1 reads SGHRS; CDR2 reads YFSETQ.

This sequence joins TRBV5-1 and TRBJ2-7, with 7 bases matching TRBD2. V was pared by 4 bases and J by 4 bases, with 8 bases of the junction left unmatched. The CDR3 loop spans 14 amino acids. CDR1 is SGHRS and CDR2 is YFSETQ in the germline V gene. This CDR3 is CASSPSRDYYEQYF. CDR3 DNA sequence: TGCGCCAGCAGCCCGTCCCGGGACTATTACGAGCAGTACTTC.

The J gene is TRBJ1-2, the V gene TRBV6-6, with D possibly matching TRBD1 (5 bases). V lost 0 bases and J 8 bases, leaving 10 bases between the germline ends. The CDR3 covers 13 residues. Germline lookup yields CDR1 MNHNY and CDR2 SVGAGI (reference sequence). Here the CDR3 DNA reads TGTGCCAGCAGTTACTCCGGGGGTTACGGCTACACCTTC. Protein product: CASSYSGGYGYTF.

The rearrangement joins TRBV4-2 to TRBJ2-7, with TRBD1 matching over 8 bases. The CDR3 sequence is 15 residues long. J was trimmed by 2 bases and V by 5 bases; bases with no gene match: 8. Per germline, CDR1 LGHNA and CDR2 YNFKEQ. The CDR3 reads CASSAQGATTYEQYF. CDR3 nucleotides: TGTGCCAGCAGCGCTCAGGGGGCGACTACCTACGAGCAGTACTTC.

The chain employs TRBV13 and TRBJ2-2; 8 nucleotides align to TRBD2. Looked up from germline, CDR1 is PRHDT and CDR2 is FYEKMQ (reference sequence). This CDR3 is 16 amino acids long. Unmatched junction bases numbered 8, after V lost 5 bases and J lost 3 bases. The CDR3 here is CASSVKRELDTGELFF. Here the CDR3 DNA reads TGTGCCAGCAGCGTCAAGCGGGAGTTGGACACCGGGGAGCTGTTTTTT.

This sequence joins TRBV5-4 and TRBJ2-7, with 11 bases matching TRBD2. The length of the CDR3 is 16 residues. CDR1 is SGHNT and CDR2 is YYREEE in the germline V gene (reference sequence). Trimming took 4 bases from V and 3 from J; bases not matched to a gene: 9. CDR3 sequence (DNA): TGTGCCAGCAGCCCCCGACTAGCGGGAACCCGCTACGAGCAGTACTTC. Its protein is CASSPRLAGTRYEQYF.

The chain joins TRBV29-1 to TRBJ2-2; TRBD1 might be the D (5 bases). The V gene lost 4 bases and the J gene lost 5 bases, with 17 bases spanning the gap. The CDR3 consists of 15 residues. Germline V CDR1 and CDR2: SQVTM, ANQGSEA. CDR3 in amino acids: CSVVRGSPNTGELFF. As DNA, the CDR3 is TGCAGCGTTGTAAGGGGCTCCCCCAATACCGGGGAGCTGTTTTTT.

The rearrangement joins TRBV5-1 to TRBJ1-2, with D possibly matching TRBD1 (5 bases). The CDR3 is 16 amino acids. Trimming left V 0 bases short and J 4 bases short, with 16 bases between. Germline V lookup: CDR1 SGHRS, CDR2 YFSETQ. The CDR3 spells CASSLGSQDSFYGYTF. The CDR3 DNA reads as TGCGCCAGCAGCTTGGGGTCCCAAGACAGCTTCTATGGCTACACCTTC.

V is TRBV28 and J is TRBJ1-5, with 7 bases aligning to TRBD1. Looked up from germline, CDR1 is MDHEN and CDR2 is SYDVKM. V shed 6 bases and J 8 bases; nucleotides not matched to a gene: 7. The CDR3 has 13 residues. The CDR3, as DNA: TGTGCCAGCAGGGACACAGGGGTGGAGCCCCAGCATTTT. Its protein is CASRDTGVEPQHF.

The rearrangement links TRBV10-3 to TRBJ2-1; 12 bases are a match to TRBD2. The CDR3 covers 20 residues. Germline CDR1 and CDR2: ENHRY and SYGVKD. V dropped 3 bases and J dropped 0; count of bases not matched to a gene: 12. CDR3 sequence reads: CAISDPLLAGGKGSYNEQFF. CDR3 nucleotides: TGTGCCATCAGTGATCCATTACTAGCGGGAGGAAAAGGCTCCTACAATGAGCAGTTCTTC.

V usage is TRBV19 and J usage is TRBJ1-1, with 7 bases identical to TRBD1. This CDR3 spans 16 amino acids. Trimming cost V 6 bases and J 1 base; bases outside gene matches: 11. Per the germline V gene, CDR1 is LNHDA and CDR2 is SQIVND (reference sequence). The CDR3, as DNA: TGTGCCAGTAGCGACTTACCGGGACAGAAGAACACTGAAGCTTTCTTT. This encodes CASSDLPGQKNTEAFF.